These 13 T cell receptor beta chains were all obtained from the same sample, sequenced in a study of beta chain features in type 1 diabetes. Expressed TCRB transcripts were sequenced, since all the RNA that had been isolated was reverse transcribed. Using immunoSEQ multiplex PCR, the repertoire was profiled, and TCRdb retains in-frame clones only, with some absent. The table has 900,000 or so clones, 17% seen once. The sequenced sample was naive CD4+ T cells from blood. The receptors derive from a woman in her late teens or twenties in good health.

The V gene is TRBV7-8, the J gene TRBJ1-2; D might be TRBD1 (5 bases). The V end lost 4 bases, the J end lost 2 bases, and 14 bases lay between the germline ends. The CDR3 runs 15 residues. CDR1 and CDR2 from the germline V gene are SGHVS and FQNEAQ. CDR3 nucleotides: TGTGCCAGCAGCTCCGAGGGGTTTTTCAACTATGGCTACACCTTC. It encodes CASSSEGFFNYGYTF.

This clone showed up just a few times. This chain connects TRBV30 to TRBJ1-5; D is undetermined. Trimming took off 0 bases at V and 4 bases at J, with 7 bases between the two ends. This CDR3 is built from 13 residues. CDR1 is GTSNPN and CDR2 is SVGIG in the germline V gene (reference sequence). CDR3 DNA sequence: TGTGCCTGGAGTGTGGAGAGAAATCAGCCCCAGCATTTT. Its protein is CAWSVERNQPQHF.

In its sample, this clone was seen a few times. The gene calls are TRBV7-2 and TRBJ2-3; D is tentatively TRBD1 or TRBD2 (6 bases each). Germline V gene data show CDR1 as SGHTA and CDR2 as FQGNSA. The length of the CDR3 is 14 residues. Trimming shortened V by 5 bases and J by 0 bases, and 9 bases separated the two germline ends. The CDR3 is CASSQGRSTDTQYF. The CDR3 DNA sequence: TGTGCCAGCAGCCAGGGGAGGAGCACAGATACGCAGTATTTT.

Only a few counts were recorded for this clone. The chain links TRBV18 to TRBJ1-2; 9 positions match TRBD1. The CDR3 sequence is 13 residues long. Germline CDR1 is KGHSH and CDR2 is LQKENI. V gave up 6 bases and J gave up 4 bases; unmatched junction bases: 3. The CDR3 sequence is CASSRDRAYGYTF. The CDR3 region has the DNA TGTGCCAGCTCTCGGGACAGGGCCTATGGCTACACCTTC. The whole variable domain, filled in from reference TRBV18 and TRBJ1-2, reads NAGVMQNPRHLVRRRGQEARLRCSPMKGHSHVYWYRQLPEEGLKFMVYLQKENIIDESGMPKERFSAEFPKEGPSILRIQQVVRGDSAAYFCASSRDRAYGYTFGSGTRLTVV.

V gene TRBV13 combines with J gene TRBJ1-5; D not resolved. Between the trimmed V and J ends, which lost 5 bases and 0 bases, there was a span of 5 bases. CDR3 length: 13 residues. Germline loops: CDR1 PRHDT, CDR2 FYEKMQ (reference sequence). CDR3 coding DNA: TGTGCCAGCAGCAAAAGTAGCAATCAGCCCCAGCATTTT. Translation gives CASSKSSNQPQHF.

This clone was counted a few times. The rearrangement joins TRBV28 to TRBJ2-1, with 13 bases matching TRBD2. The trim removed 9 bases at V and 12 bases at J, leaving 11 bases unmatched. The CDR3 covers 14 residues. Germline loops: CDR1 MDHEN, CDR2 SYDVKM. The CDR3 loop is CASRPGLAGSRQFF. The CDR3 DNA reads TGTGCCAGTCGGCCGGGACTAGCGGGATCGAGGCAGTTCTTC.

This chain joins TRBV2 and TRBJ2-1, with 7 bases lining up with TRBD2. Trimming at V came to 4 bases and at J to 0 bases, leaving 6 bases not matched to a gene. The CDR3 covers 16 residues. Germline V gene sequence: CDR1 SNHLY, CDR2 FYNNEI. The CDR3 reads CASSGLLADSYNEQFF. As DNA, the CDR3 is TGTGCCAGCAGTGGCCTTCTAGCGGACTCCTACAATGAGCAGTTCTTC. Together with reference TRBV2 and TRBJ2-1, the CDR3 gives the full variable domain: EPEVTQTPSHQVTQMGQEVILRCVPISNHLYFYWYRQILGQKVEFLVSFYNNEISEKSEIFDDQFSVERPDGSNFTLKIRSTKLEDSAMYFCASSGLLADSYNEQFFGPGTRLTVL.

This chain links TRBV9 with TRBJ1-6; possibly TRBD1 for D (5 bases). CDR3 length: 13 amino acids. Per the germline V gene, CDR1 is SGDLS and CDR2 is YYNGEE. V lost 1 base and J 8 bases, leaving 7 bases between the germline ends. This CDR3 is CASSVTRDSPLHF. In nucleotides, the CDR3 is TGTGCCAGCAGCGTAACCAGGGATTCACCCCTCCACTTT.

The CDR3 sequence is CASSSPGQGNEKLFF. CDR3 DNA sequence: TGTGCCAGCAGCTCACCGGGACAGGGAAATGAAAAACTGTTTTTT. V gene TRBV7-2 combines with J gene TRBJ1-4; 9 bases match TRBD1. The CDR3 has 15 amino acids. In germline, CDR1 is SGHTA, CDR2 FQGNSA. J gave up 5 bases and V 4 bases, and 5 bases lay outside the gene matches.

The rearrangement uses TRBV27 and TRBJ2-2, with TRBD2 as a possible D gene (6 bases). V dropped 6 bases and J dropped 7 bases, with 12 bases sitting between them. Germline V gives CDR1 MNHEY, CDR2 SMNVEV (reference sequence). CDR3 length: 13 residues. The CDR3 here is CASRRDFFGELFF. The CDR3, as DNA: TGTGCCAGCAGAAGGGACTTTTTCGGGGAGCTGTTTTTT.

V gene TRBV7-9 combines with J gene TRBJ2-7; D is tentatively TRBD1 or TRBD2 (7 bases each). V lost 4 bases and J 5 bases, leaving 15 bases between the germline ends. This CDR3 is 14 amino acids long. From germline, CDR1 is SEHNR and CDR2 FQNEAQ (reference sequence). The CDR3 is CASSSQGGLNEQYF. In DNA, the CDR3 is TGTGCCAGCAGCTCTCAGGGGGGGTTGAACGAGCAGTACTTC.

V gene TRBV10-3 combines with J gene TRBJ1-1; TRBD1 matches at 9 bases. Germline V lookup: CDR1 ENHRY, CDR2 SYGVKD. Trimming removed 7 bases from V and 3 bases from J; junction bases left unmatched: 6. The CDR3 consists of 14 residues. This CDR3 is CAIKMGQGHTEAFF. In DNA form, the CDR3 reads TGTGCCATCAAAATGGGACAGGGTCACACTGAAGCTTTCTTT.

This clone was observed a few times. V usage is TRBV9 and J usage is TRBJ2-5, with 10 bases fitting TRBD2. V lost 1 base, J lost 2 bases, and 8 bases stayed unmatched. CDR1 and CDR2 from the germline V gene are SGDLS and YYNGEE. The CDR3 contains 17 residues. This chain's CDR3 is CASSVSSGSAGQETQYF. CDR3 coding DNA: TGTGCCAGCAGCGTATCTAGCGGGAGTGCGGGACAAGAGACCCAGTACTTC. Looking up the rest from reference TRBV9 and TRBJ2-5 gives the full variable domain: DSGVTQTPKHLITATGQRVTLRCSPRSGDLSVYWYQQSLDQGLQFLIQYYNGEERAKGNILERFSAQQFPDLHSELNLSSLELGDSALYFCASSVSSGSAGQETQYFGPGTRLLVL.